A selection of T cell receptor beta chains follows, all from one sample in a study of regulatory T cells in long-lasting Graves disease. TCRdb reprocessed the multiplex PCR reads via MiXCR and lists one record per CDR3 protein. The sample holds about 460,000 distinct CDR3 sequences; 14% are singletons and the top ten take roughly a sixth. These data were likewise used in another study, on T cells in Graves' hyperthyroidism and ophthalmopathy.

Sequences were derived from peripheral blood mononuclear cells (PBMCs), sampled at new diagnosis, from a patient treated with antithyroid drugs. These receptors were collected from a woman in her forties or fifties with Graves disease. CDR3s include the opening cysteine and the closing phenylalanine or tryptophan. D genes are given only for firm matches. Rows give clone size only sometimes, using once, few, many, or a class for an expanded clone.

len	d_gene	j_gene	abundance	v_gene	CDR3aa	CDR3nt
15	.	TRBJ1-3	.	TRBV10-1	CASSDGRGSGNTIYF	TGCGCCAGCAGTGACGGACGGGGCTCTGGAAACACCATATATTTT
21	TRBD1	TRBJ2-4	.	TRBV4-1	CASSRKGQGAIIEATKYIQYF	TGCGCCAGCAGCCGTAAAGGACAGGGGGCGATCATCGAGGCAACCAAATACATTCAGTACTTC
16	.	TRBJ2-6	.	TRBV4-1	CASSQEGAAGANVLTF	TGCGCCAGCAGCCAAGAGGGGGCGGCTGGGGCCAACGTCCTGACTTTC
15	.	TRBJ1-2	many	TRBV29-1	CSVGDPTGGLYGYTF	TGCAGCGTTGGCGACCCGACAGGCGGCCTCTATGGCTACACCTTC
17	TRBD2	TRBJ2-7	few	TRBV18	CASSPSGTSGRGNEQYF	TGTGCCAGCTCACCATCCGGGACTAGCGGGAGAGGCAACGAGCAGTACTTC
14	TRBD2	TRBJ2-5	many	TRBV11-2	CASNVRAGEETQYF	TGTGCCAGCAACGTCAGGGCGGGGGAAGAGACCCAGTACTTC
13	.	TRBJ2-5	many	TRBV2	CASSLREQETQYF	TGTGCCAGCAGCCTCAGGGAGCAAGAGACCCAGTACTTC
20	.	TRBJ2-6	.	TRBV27	CASSLSVAATLGAGANVLTF	TGTGCCAGCAGTTTATCGGTGGCGGCGACTCTCGGGGCAGGGGCCAACGTCCTGACTTTC
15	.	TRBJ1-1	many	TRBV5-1	CASSFRTSLNTEAFF	TGCGCCAGCAGCTTCCGGACAAGCTTGAACACTGAAGCTTTCTTT
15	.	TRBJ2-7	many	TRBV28	CASSYPGPRATEQYF	TGTGCCAGCAGTTATCCGGGTCCCCGGGCTACGGAGCAGTACTTC
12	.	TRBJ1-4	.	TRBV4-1	CASSQGGGKLFF	TGCGCCAGCAGCCAAGGTGGAGGAAAACTGTTTTTT
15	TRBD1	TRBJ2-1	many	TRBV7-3	CASSLTGQSWDEQFF	TGTGCCAGCAGCTTAACGGGACAGTCCTGGGATGAGCAGTTCTTC
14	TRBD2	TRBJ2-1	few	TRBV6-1	CASSGRRGYNEQFF	TGTGCCAGTAGCGGGAGAAGGGGCTACAATGAGCAGTTCTTC
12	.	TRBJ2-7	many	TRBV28	CATEGFAYEQYF	TGTGCCACCGAGGGTTTCGCCTACGAGCAGTACTTC
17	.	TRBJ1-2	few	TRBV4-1	CASSQANLGQSNYGYTF	TGCGCCAGCAGCCAAGCCAACTTGGGACAATCTAACTATGGCTACACCTTC
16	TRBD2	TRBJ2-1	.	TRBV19	CASSSISGSSYNEQFF	TGTGCCAGTAGTTCAATTAGCGGGAGCTCCTACAATGAGCAGTTCTTC
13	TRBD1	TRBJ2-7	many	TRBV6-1	CASRGDSSYEQYF	TGTGCCAGCAGAGGGGACAGCTCCTACGAGCAGTACTTC
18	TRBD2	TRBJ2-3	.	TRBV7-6	CASSLGLAGGLGTDTQYF	TGTGCCAGCAGCTTGGGACTAGCGGGAGGGCTGGGCACAGATACGCAGTATTTT
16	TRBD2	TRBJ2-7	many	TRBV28	CASSLSWWTSEYEQYF	TGTGCCAGCAGTTTATCATGGTGGACTAGCGAGTACGAGCAGTACTTC
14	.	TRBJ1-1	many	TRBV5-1	CASSLDVLGTEAFF	TGCGCCAGCAGCTTAGATGTGTTGGGCACTGAAGCTTTCTTT
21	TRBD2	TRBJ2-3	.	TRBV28	CASQFRPGLAGGSYSTDTQYF	TGTGCCAGCCAATTCCGTCCCGGACTAGCGGGAGGGAGTTATAGCACAGATACGCAGTATTTT
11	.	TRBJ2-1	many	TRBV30	CAWMAYNEQFF	TGTGCCTGGATGGCCTACAATGAGCAGTTCTTC
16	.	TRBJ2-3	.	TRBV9	CASSVSSKSATDTQYF	TGTGCCAGCAGCGTCTCCTCGAAGTCGGCCACAGATACGCAGTATTTT
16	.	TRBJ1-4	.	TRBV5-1	CASSWAASSTNEKLFF	TGCGCCAGCAGCTGGGCGGCAAGTTCAACTAATGAAAAACTGTTTTTT
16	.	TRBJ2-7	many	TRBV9	CASSVGAGLGSYEQYF	TGTGCCAGCAGCGTAGGTGCGGGACTGGGCTCCTACGAGCAGTACTTC
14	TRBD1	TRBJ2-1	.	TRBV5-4	CASSRWTGDNEQFF	TGTGCCAGCAGCAGGTGGACAGGTGACAATGAGCAGTTCTTC
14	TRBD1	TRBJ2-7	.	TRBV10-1	CASSDRTGVYEQYF	TGCGCCAGCAGTGACAGGACAGGGGTCTACGAGCAGTACTTC
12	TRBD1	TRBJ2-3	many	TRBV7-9	CASSLMGQGRYF	TGTGCCAGCAGCTTAATGGGACAGGGACGGTATTTT
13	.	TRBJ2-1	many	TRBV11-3	CASSFGTQNEQFF	TGTGCCAGCAGCTTCGGGACCCAAAATGAGCAGTTCTTC
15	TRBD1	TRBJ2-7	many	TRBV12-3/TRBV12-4	CASSGQAGASYEQYF	TGTGCCAGCAGTGGACAGGCGGGCGCCTCCTACGAGCAGTACTTC
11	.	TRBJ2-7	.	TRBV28	CASSLRAEQYF	TGTGCCAGCAGTTTACGCGCAGAGCAGTACTTC
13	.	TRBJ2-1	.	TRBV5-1	CASSLVRYNEQFF	TGCGCCAGCAGCTTGGTACGGTACAATGAGCAGTTCTTC
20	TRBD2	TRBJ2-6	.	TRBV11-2	CAVRHPVLRGVVSGANVLTF	TGTGCCGTCCGTCATCCGGTGTTGCGGGGGGTGGTGTCTGGGGCCAACGTCCTGACTTTC
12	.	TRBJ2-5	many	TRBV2	CASSVHQETQYF	TGTGCCAGCAGTGTCCACCAAGAGACCCAGTACTTC
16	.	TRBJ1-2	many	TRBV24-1	CATPPRDKRKRYGYTF	TGTGCCACTCCCCCCCGGGACAAACGAAAGAGGTATGGCTACACCTTC
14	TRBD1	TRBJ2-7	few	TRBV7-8	CASSLVGTVYEQYF	TGTGCCAGCAGCTTAGTTGGGACAGTCTACGAGCAGTACTTC
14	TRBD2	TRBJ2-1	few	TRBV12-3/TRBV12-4	CASSSTSADNEQFF	TGTGCCAGCAGTTCGACTAGCGCAGACAATGAGCAGTTCTTC
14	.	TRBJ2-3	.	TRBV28	CASNPTDFSDTQYF	TGTGCCAGCAACCCGACAGACTTTTCAGATACGCAGTATTTT
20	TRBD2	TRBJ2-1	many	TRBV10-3	CAISESAGTSGRRTYNEQFF	TGTGCCATCAGTGAGTCTGCGGGGACTAGCGGGAGGCGAACCTACAATGAGCAGTTCTTC
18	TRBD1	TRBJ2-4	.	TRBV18	CASSPSGDSNLAKNIQYF	TGTGCCAGCTCACCCTCCGGGGACAGCAACCTAGCCAAAAACATTCAGTACTTC
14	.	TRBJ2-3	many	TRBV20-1	CSASLQGLTDTQYF	TGCAGTGCTAGTTTACAGGGACTCACAGATACGCAGTATTTT
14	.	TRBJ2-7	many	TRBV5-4	CASSTKQGAYEQYF	TGTGCCAGCAGCACTAAACAGGGCGCCTACGAGCAGTACTTC
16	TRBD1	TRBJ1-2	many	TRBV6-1	CASRTNGQGSIYGYTF	TGTGCCAGCAGAACCAATGGACAGGGCAGTATCTATGGCTACACCTTC
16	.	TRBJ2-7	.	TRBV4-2	CASSSVGYRGAYEQYF	TGTGCCAGCAGCAGTGTCGGGTACCGAGGGGCCTACGAGCAGTACTTC
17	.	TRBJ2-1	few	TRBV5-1	CASSTAPGRATYNEQFF	TGCGCCAGCAGCACCGCCCCCGGGCGGGCGACCTACAATGAGCAGTTCTTC
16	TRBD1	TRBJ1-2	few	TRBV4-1	CASSQANIRGRVGYTF	TGCGCCAGCAGCCAAGCCAACATCAGGGGGCGAGTTGGCTACACCTTC
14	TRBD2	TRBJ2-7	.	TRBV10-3	CAIREGGGSYEQYF	TGTGCCATCAGGGAAGGCGGGGGATCCTACGAGCAGTACTTC
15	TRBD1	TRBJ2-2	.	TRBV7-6	CASSLGQVGTGELFF	TGTGCCAGCAGCTTGGGACAGGTGGGGACCGGGGAGCTGTTTTTT
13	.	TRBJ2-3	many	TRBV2	CASEADHTDTQYF	TGTGCCAGCGAGGCAGATCACACAGATACGCAGTATTTT
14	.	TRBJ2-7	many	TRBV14	CASSQDLQGHEQYF	TGTGCCAGCAGCCAAGATCTACAGGGCCACGAGCAGTACTTC
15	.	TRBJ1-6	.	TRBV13	CASSSRGGYNSPLHF	TGTGCCAGCAGCTCGAGGGGGGGGTATAATTCACCCCTCCACTTT
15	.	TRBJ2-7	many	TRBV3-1	CASSPRRRESYEQYF	TGTGCCAGCAGCCCCCGGAGGAGAGAATCCTACGAGCAGTACTTC
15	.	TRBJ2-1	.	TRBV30	CAWSVKVRQDDEQFF	TGTGCCTGGAGTGTAAAAGTGCGACAGGACGATGAGCAGTTCTTC
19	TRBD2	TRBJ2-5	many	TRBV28	CASSPTGLSLAGITETQYF	TGTGCCAGCAGTCCGACAGGGTTAAGCCTAGCGGGGATTACAGAGACCCAGTACTTC
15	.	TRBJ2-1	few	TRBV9	CASSVATQADNEQFF	TGTGCCAGCAGCGTAGCAACACAGGCTGACAATGAGCAGTTCTTC
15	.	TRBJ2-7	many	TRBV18	CASSPPAGQTYEQYF	TGTGCCAGCTCACCACCAGCGGGACAAACCTACGAGCAGTACTTC
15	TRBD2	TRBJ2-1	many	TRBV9	CASSPAGGPYNEQFF	TGTGCCAGCAGCCCTGCGGGAGGGCCCTACAATGAGCAGTTCTTC
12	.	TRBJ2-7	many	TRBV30	CAWSLETYEQYF	TGTGCCTGGAGTTTAGAAACCTACGAGCAGTACTTC
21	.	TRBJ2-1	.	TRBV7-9	CASSFYICSARASGRADEQFF	.
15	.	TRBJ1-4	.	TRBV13	CASSVTGATNEKLFF	TGTGCCAGCAGCGTCACAGGAGCAACTAATGAAAAACTGTTTTTT